The entry below describes one T cell receptor (beta chain). The entry originates in a study of blood T cell repertoires in COVID-19. Overall study context: Whether acute or convalescent, the COVID-19 samples came from the United States, Italy and Spain.

V shed 0 bases, J shed 4 bases, and the junction held 7 bases outside the gene matches. CDR1 and CDR2 from the germline V gene are MGHRA and YSYEKL. There are 16 residues in the CDR3. Using immunoSEQ multiplex PCR, the repertoire was profiled, and TCRdb retains in-frame clones only, with some absent. This table has about 29,000 clones, approximately 88% appearing once. The rearrangement uses TRBV4-1 and TRBJ2-5; TRBD1 aligns across 8 bases. The sample consisted of peripheral blood. This receptor was obtained from a man at least 80 years old with active COVID-19. The CDR3 coding sequence is TGCGCCAGCAGCCAAGATCAGACAGGGGACCGAGAGACCCAGTACTTC. This sequence encodes CASSQDQTGDRETQYF.